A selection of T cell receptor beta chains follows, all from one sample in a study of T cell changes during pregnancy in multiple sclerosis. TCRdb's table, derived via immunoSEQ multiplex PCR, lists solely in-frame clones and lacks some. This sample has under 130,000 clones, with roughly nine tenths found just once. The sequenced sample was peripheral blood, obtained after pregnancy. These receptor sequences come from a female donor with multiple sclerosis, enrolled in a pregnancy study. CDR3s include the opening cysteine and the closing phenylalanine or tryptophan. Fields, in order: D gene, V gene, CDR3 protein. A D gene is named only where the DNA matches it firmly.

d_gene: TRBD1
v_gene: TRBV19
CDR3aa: CASSMTGQGYNEQFF

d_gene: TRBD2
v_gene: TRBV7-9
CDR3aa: CASSVRDGRAEQYF

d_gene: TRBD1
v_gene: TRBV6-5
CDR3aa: CASRGTMTGDGYTF

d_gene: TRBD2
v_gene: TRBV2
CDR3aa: CASSESLARNYNEQFF

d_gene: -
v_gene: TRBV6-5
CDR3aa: CASSNRVGHGYTF

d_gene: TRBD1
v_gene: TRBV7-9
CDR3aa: CASTHPGQGSLGSYNEQFF

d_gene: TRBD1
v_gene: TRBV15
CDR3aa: CATSRDRPGANVLTF

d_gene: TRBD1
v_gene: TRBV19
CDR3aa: CASIETGTGLERQFF

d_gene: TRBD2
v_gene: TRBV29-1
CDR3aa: CSVGLVGTPYEQYF

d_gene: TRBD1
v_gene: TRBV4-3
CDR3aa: CASSQGDRNTEAFF

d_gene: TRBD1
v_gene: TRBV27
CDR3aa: CASRVLGGSYNSPLHF

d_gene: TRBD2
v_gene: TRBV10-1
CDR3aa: CASSVRGGTSGRADEQYF

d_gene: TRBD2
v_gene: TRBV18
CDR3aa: CASSAGTSGSYEQYF

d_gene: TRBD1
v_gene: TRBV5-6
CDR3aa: CASSNGPGTGGYEQYF

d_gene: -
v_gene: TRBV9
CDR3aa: CASSVSRDTGELFF

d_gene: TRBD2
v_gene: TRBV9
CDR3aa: CASSVESGDPYEQYF

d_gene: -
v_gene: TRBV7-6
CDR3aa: CASSLAAGPYNEQFF

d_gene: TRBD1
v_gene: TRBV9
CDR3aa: CASSVQGAANSPLHF

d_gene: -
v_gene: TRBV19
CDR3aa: CASSPQRPRGYSNQPQHF

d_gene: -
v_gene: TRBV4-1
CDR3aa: CASSQVRENSPLHF

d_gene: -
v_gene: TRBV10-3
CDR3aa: CASIQGPGNTIYF

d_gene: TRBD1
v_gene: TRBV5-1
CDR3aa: CASRPGTGGNQPQHF

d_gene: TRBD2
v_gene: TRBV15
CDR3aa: CATSRAGGPTGELFF

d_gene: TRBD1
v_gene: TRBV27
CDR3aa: CASSLYQGGNTEAFF

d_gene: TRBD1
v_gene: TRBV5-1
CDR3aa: CASSSTGGTEAFF

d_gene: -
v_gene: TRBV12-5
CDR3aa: CASGKDILYEQYF

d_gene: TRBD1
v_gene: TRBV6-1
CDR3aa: CASSGTGGFYEQYF

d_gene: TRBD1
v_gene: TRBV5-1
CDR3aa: CASSLAGTGGGDTQYF

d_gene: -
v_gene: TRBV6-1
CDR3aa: CASSEAGLSGGYTF

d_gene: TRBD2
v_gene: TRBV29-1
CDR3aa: CSVALLAGGGANVLTF

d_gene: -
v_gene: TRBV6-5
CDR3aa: CASSYSGSGGNTIYF

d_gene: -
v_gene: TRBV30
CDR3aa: CAWTLSPRGGVSYEQYF

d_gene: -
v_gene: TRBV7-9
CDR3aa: CASSLEGTAQETQYF

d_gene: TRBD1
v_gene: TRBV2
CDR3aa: CASSEKGARSYTF

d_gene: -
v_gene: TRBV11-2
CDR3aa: CARRGLGNTIYF

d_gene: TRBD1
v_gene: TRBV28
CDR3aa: CASSSSSGGNEKLFF

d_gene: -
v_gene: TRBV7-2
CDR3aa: CASSFSAGKTYEQYF

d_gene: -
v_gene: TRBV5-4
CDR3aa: CASSSGVAATSYEQYF

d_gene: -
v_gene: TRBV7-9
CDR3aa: CASSPGGPYEQYF

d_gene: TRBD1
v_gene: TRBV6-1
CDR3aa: CASNPTGGLTDTQYF

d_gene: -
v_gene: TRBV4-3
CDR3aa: CASSLGGGRGSSSYEQYF

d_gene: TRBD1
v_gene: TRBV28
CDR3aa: CASGQWGQGNDEQYF

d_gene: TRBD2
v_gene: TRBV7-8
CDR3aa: CAGSRLAGWNEQFF

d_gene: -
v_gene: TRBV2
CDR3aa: CASNGRGRDTEAFF

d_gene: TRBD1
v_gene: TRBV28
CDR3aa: CASSSWDSYEQYF

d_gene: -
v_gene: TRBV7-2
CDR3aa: CASSLNTGYYEQYF

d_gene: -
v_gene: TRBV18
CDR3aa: CASSRLSDGYEQYF

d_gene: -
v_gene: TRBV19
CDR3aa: CASKRGASTGELFF

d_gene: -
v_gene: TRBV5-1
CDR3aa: CASSPRWRENYEQYF

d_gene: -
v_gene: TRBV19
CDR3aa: CASSDRPNQPQHF

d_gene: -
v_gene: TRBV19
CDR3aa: CASSPSTRWGYTF

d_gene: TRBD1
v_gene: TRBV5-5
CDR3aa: CASSLVRTGGFGETQYF

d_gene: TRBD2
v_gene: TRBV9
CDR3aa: CASSPGGAIQETQYF

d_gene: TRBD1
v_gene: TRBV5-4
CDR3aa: CASSLAGGQGKYEQYF

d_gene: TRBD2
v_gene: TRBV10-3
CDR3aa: CAISDPGTSGRYEQYF

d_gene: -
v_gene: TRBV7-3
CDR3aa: CASSPDRISYEQYF

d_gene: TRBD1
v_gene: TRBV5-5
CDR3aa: CASSFLGQGAYEQYF

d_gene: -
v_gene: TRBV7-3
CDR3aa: CASSNNLDGYTF

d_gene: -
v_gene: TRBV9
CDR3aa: CASSSREGFVEKLFF